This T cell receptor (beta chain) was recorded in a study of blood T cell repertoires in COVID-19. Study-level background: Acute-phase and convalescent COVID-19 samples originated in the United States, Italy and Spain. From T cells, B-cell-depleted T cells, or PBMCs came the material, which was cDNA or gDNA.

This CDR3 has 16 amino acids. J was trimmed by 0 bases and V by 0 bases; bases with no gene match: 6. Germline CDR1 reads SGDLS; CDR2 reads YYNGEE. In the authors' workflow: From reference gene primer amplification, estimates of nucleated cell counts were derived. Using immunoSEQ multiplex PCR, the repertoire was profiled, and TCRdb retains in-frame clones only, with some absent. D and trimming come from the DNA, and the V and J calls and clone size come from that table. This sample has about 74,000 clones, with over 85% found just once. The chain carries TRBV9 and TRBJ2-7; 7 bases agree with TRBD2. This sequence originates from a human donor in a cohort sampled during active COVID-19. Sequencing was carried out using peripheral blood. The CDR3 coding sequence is TGTGCCAGCAGCGTAGAGGCTAGCGGACCCTCCTACGAGCAGTACTTC. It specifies CASSVEASGPSYEQYF.